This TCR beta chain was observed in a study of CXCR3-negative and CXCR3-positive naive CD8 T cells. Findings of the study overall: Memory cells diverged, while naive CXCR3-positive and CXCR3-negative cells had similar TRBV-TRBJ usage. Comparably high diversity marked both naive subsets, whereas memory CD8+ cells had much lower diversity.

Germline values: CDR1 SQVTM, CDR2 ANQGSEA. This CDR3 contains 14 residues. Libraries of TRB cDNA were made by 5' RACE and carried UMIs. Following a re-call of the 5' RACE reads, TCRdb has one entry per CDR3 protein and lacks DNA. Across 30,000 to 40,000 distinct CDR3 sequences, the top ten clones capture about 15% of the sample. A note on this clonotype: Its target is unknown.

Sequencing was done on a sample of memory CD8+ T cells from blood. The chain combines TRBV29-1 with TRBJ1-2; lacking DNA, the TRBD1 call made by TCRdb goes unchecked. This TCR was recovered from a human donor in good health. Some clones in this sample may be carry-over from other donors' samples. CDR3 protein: CSVEGARGNYGYTF.